Below, 8 T cell receptor beta chains from the same sample are listed, as sequenced in a study of blood T cell repertoires in COVID-19. Method: immunoSEQ multiplex PCR; TCRdb's copy keeps in-frame clones and lacks some. The table has 30,000 to 45,000 clones, more than 80% seen once. Sequenced sample: peripheral blood. Receptor source: a man aged 60 to 75 in a cohort sampled during active COVID-19.

This rearrangement joins TRBV3-1 (or the pseudogene TRBV3-2) to TRBJ1-3; the match to TRBD1 covers 9 bases. This CDR3 is 18 amino acids long. V lost 4 bases to trimming and J lost 2 bases; unmatched junction nucleotides: 12. The germline gives CDR1 LGHDT, CDR2 YNNKEL (reference sequence). CDR3 loop: CASSPRDRAWSAGNTIYF. Written as DNA, the CDR3 is TGTGCCAGCAGCCCCCGGGACAGGGCGTGGAGCGCTGGAAACACCATATATTTT.

This chain joins TRBV9 and TRBJ2-3; weak D call: TRBD2 (7 bases). Germline V gene lookup returns CDR1 SGDLS and CDR2 YYNGEE. This CDR3 comprises 15 residues. The germline V and J ends were trimmed by 5 bases and 2 bases, with 15 bases remaining between them. The CDR3 protein is CASSPLGGATDTQYF. CDR3 nucleotide sequence: TGTGCCAGCAGTCCCCTAGGGGGGGCCACAGATACGCAGTATTTT.

The CDR3 bases are TGTGCCAGTAGCACAAACACTGAAGCTTTCTTT. Translating it yields CASSTNTEAFF. The chain recombines TRBV19 with TRBJ1-1, with no clear D. The V gene's germline CDR1 is LNHDA and CDR2 SQIVND (reference sequence). This CDR3 is built from 11 residues. V dropped 6 bases and J dropped 2 bases, with 4 bases sitting between them.

This clone was observed a handful of times. The rearrangement joins TRBV18 to TRBJ1-2; TRBD1 agrees at 7 bases. Losses at the gene ends were 2 bases for V and 6 bases for J; bases not matched to a gene: 6. The germline V gene encodes CDR1 KGHSH and CDR2 LQKENI. The CDR3 is 14 amino acids. CDR3 nucleotides: TGTGCCAGCTCACCATCCCGGACAGGAGATGGCTACACCTTC. Protein product: CASSPSRTGDGYTF.

The V gene is TRBV7-9, the J gene TRBJ2-3; D gene ambiguous. The CDR3 extends over 17 amino acids. Trimming left V 5 bases short and J 2 bases short, with 20 bases between. Germline CDR1 reads SEHNR; CDR2 reads FQNEAQ (reference sequence). Here the CDR3 reads CASSPPTISFLTDTQYF. DNA of the CDR3: TGTGCCAGCAGCCCCCCAACAATCAGTTTTCTCACAGATACGCAGTATTTT.

The chain uses TRBV10-2 and TRBJ2-5; 8 positions agree with TRBD1. Germline-derived CDR1 and CDR2 are WSHSY and SAAADI. V lost 6 bases to trimming and J lost 4 bases; unmatched junction nucleotides: 13. CDR3 size: 16 residues. The CDR3 protein is CASRRFEAGGSETQYF. In DNA form, the CDR3 reads TGCGCCAGCAGACGGTTCGAAGCAGGGGGCTCAGAGACCCAGTACTTC.

Worth noting for this clone: The same CDR3 can be traced to other DNA sequences in this sample. The chain couples TRBV5-8 to TRBJ2-7, with D tentatively TRBD1 (5 bases). This CDR3 has 15 amino acids. Trimming pared 0 bases from V and 2 bases from J, leaving 12 bases between. CDR1 is SGHTS, CDR2 YDEGEE, per germline. The CDR3 DNA is TGTGCCAGCAGCTTGGGGCAGGGCTTAACCTACGAGCAGTACTTC. Translating it yields CASSLGQGLTYEQYF.

This chain uses TRBV11-2 with TRBJ2-7; no clear D gene. Germline V gives CDR1 SGHAT, CDR2 FQNNGV. With 0 bases removed from V and 5 bases from J, the gap between germline ends came to 11 bases. The CDR3 is 14 residues long. DNA of the CDR3: TGTGCCAGCAGCTTAGATACCGGGTTAGACGAGCAGTACTTC. It yields the protein CASSLDTGLDEQYF.